In this sample, the clone carrying this T cell receptor beta chain turned up once. Its target is not known. Given a much more abundant clone one base away, this may be a read error. The sample originates from a study of blood T cells in healthy people across ages. As for the study in general: Template switching caught about one barcoded beta molecule for each two T cells.

The study's findings and limits: Age showed a roughly linear inverse relationship with TCR beta diversity per million T cells.

A second PCR of about 7 to 12 cycles used a sample-barcoded 5' primer and a J-beta primer mix. TCRdb reprocessed the 5' RACE reads via MiXCR and lists one record per CDR3 protein. The repertoire has 600,000 to 850,000 distinct CDR3 sequences, approximately 43% of them found once; the top ten carry 20% to 25%. CDR3 length equals 15 residues. CDR1 is MDHEN and CDR2 is SYDVKM in the germline V gene. Specimen: blood. The chain has TRBV28 and TRBJ2-5; 9 bases map to TRBD2. This clonotype was sampled from a woman aged 55-75 years in good health. CDR3 sequence reads: CTSSTRTSAQETQYF. CDR3 nucleotides: TGTACCAGCAGTACCCGGACTAGCGCTCAAGAGACCCAGTACTTC.